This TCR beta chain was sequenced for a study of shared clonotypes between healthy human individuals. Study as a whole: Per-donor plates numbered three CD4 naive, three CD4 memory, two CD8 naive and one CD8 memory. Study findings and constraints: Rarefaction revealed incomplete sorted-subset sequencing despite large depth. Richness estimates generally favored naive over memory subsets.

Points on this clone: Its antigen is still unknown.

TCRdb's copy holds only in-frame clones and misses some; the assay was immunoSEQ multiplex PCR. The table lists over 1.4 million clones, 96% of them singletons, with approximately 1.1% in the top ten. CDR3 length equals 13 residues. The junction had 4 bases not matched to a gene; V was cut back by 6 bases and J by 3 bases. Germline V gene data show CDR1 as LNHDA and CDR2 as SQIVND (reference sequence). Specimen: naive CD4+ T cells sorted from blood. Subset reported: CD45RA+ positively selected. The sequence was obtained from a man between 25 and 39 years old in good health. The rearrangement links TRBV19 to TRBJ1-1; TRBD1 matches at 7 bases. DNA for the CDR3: TGTGCCAGTAGAGACAGGGCCGACACTGAAGCTTTCTTT. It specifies CASRDRADTEAFF.